The next 30 T cell receptor beta chains were all read from a single sample in a study of cytomegalovirus exposure and HLA in healthy donors. The PCR used 60 Vbeta and 13 Jbeta primers. Data came from immunoSEQ multiplex PCR; TCRdb stores just in-frame clones and leaves some out. This table holds more than 65,000 clones, around 75% found once. Material: PBMCs. The source is a middle-aged man in good health and CMV-seronegative.

The chain links TRBV6-5 to TRBJ1-2, with a possible D match to TRBD1 (5 bases). Per the germline V gene, CDR1 is MNHEY and CDR2 is SVGAGI. The CDR3 spans 13 residues. The V gene lost 5 bases and the J gene lost 12 bases, with 19 bases spanning the gap. This CDR3 is CASSTRTGWGDTF. Written as DNA, the CDR3 is TGTGCCAGCAGTACCCGGACGGGCTGGGGGGACACCTTC.

This clone is a singleton in its sample. The V and J genes are TRBV27 and TRBJ2-7; no reliable D call. The germline V and J ends were trimmed by 3 bases and 0 bases, with 9 bases remaining between them. This CDR3 comprises 14 residues. The germline gives CDR1 MNHEY, CDR2 SMNVEV (reference sequence). CDR3 DNA sequence: TGTGCCAGCAGTTTCCACAGAAGCTCCTACGAGCAGTACTTC. Translated: CASSFHRSSYEQYF.

V and J are TRBV9 and TRBJ2-7; TRBD1 agrees at 10 bases. Unmatched junction bases numbered 9, after V lost 4 bases and J lost 5 bases. CDR3 size: 15 residues. Germline values: CDR1 SGDLS, CDR2 YYNGEE. The CDR3 bases are TGTGCCAGCAGCTCCCGAGGGGACAGGGGCAACGAGCAGTACTTC. Protein: CASSSRGDRGNEQYF.

The V gene is TRBV15, the J gene TRBJ2-7; tentative D call: TRBD1 (6 bases). The CDR3 is made up of 12 amino acids. Per germline, CDR1 LNHNV and CDR2 YYDKDF (reference sequence). V was shortened by 1 base and J by 12 bases, with 13 bases between the two germline ends. This CDR3 reads CATSRVQGVPYF. The CDR3 bases are TGTGCCACCAGCAGAGTACAGGGCGTTCCGTACTTC.

This chain links TRBV9 with TRBJ2-5; 8 bases match TRBD2. This CDR3 spans 12 amino acids. V was clipped by 3 bases and J by 5 bases; unmatched bases: 0. Per germline, CDR1 SGDLS and CDR2 YYNGEE. The CDR3, as DNA: TGTGCCAGCAGCGCGGGGGGGGAGACCCAGTACTTC. It specifies CASSAGGETQYF. The full variable domain, in which reference TRBV9 and TRBJ2-5 provide the parts outside the CDR3, is DSGVTQTPKHLITATGQRVTLRCSPRSGDLSVYWYQQSLDQGLQFLIQYYNGEERAKGNILERFSAQQFPDLHSELNLSSLELGDSALYFCASSAGGETQYFGPGTRLLVL.

The chain couples TRBV12-5 to TRBJ2-7, with 9 positions matching TRBD1. The CDR3 totals 16 residues. CDR1 is LGHNT, CDR2 FRNRAP, per germline. V gave up 5 bases and J gave up 3 bases; unmatched junction bases: 11. The chain's CDR3 is CASGLSRDRAGYEQYF. CDR3 sequence (DNA): TGTGCTAGTGGTCTATCCCGGGACAGGGCTGGCTACGAGCAGTACTTC.

The table lists this clone with a few counts. The gene calls are TRBV2 and TRBJ2-5, with TRBD1 matching over 8 bases. The germline CDR1 and CDR2 sequences are SNHLY and FYNNEI. Trimming cost V 6 bases and J 5 bases; bases outside gene matches: 11. This CDR3 has 15 amino acids. The DNA for the CDR3 is TGTGCCAGCAGCCCATGGACAGGGCCTCATGAGACCCAGTACTTC. Protein sequence: CASSPWTGPHETQYF. Based on the CDR3 plus reference TRBV2 and TRBJ2-5, the full variable domain is EPEVTQTPSHQVTQMGQEVILRCVPISNHLYFYWYRQILGQKVEFLVSFYNNEISEKSEIFDDQFSVERPDGSNFTLKIRSTKLEDSAMYFCASSPWTGPHETQYFGPGTRLLVL.

The chain uses TRBV7-3 and TRBJ2-6, with D possibly being TRBD1 (6 bases). The CDR3 runs 15 residues. The V end lost 5 bases, the J end lost 0 bases, and 8 bases lay between the germline ends. Germline V gives CDR1 SGHTA, CDR2 FQGTGA. CDR3 sequence (DNA): TGTGCCAGCAGCCGGACAGCCTCTGGGGCCAACGTCCTGACTTTC. Protein product: CASSRTASGANVLTF. Full variable domain (outside the CDR3, taken from reference TRBV7-3 and TRBJ2-6): GAGVSQTPSNKVTEKGKYVELRCDPISGHTALYWYRQSLGQGPEFLIYFQGTGAADDSGLPNDRFFAVRPEGSVSTLKIQRTERGDSAVYLCASSRTASGANVLTFGAGSRLTVL.

This clone was seen a handful of times. The J gene is TRBJ1-1, the V gene TRBV6-1, with 11 bases matching TRBD1. The V and J ends lost 3 bases and 8 bases, in that order; junction bases with no gene match: 5. The CDR3 sequence is 14 residues long. The germline gives CDR1 MNHNS, CDR2 SASEGT. CDR3 amino acids: CASSDRTGGTEAFF. The CDR3 coding sequence is TGTGCCAGCAGTGATCGGACAGGGGGCACCGAAGCTTTCTTT.

This clone has only a few counts. The chain couples TRBV19 to TRBJ2-3, with D unresolved. From germline, CDR1 is LNHDA and CDR2 SQIVND (reference sequence). This CDR3 comprises 14 residues. Trimming removed 3 bases at V and 1 base at J, with 8 bases between. The CDR3 region is CASSIPTGTDTQYF. The DNA for the CDR3 is TGTGCCAGTAGTATCCCTACGGGCACAGATACGCAGTATTTT.

The rearrangement links TRBV10-3 to TRBJ1-1; TRBD1 agrees at 9 bases. Germline CDR1 and CDR2: ENHRY and SYGVKD. The CDR3 contains 14 residues. V dropped 8 bases and J dropped 3; count of bases not matched to a gene: 7. The CDR3 sequence: CAIETGGWDTEAFF. The CDR3 nucleotides are TGTGCCATCGAGACAGGGGGGTGGGACACTGAAGCTTTCTTT.

This chain joins TRBV7-3 and TRBJ1-2, with TRBD1 matching over 8 bases. This CDR3 has 14 amino acids. V trimming: 5 bases; J trimming: 3 bases; junction bases outside the gene matches: 5. Germline values: CDR1 SGHTA, CDR2 FQGTGA. The CDR3 sequence: CASSLGQGDYGYTF. The DNA of the CDR3 is TGTGCCAGCAGCCTAGGACAGGGAGACTATGGCTACACCTTC.

V and J are TRBV7-9 and TRBJ1-4; D is possibly TRBD1 (5 bases). Trimming stripped 4 bases from V and 1 base from J, with 7 bases between. CDR1 is SEHNR and CDR2 is FQNEAQ in the germline V gene (reference sequence). CDR3 length equals 14 residues. CDR3 loop: CASSWRGTNEKLFF. For the CDR3, the DNA is TGTGCCAGCAGCTGGAGGGGAACTAATGAAAAACTGTTTTTT.

In this sample, this clone turned up a few times. The chain is built from TRBV19 and TRBJ1-1; 8 bases match TRBD1. CDR3 length: 14 amino acids. V lost 6 bases and J lost 4; bases outside the gene matches: 7. The V gene's germline CDR1 is LNHDA and CDR2 SQIVND (reference sequence). CDR3: CASSHRGRITEAFF. CDR3 in DNA: TGTGCCAGTAGCCACAGGGGGAGGATCACTGAAGCTTTCTTT.

The chain has TRBV4-2 and TRBJ2-7; 8 bases align to TRBD2. J gave up 4 bases and V 4 bases, and 9 bases lay outside the gene matches. The germline V gene has CDR1 LGHNA and CDR2 YNFKEQ. The CDR3 loop spans 15 amino acids. CDR3 coding DNA: TGTGCCAGCAGCCCTTCCAGCGGGGGAGGGTACGAGCAGTACTTC. Translating gives CASSPSSGGGYEQYF.

The rearrangement links TRBV4-1 to TRBJ2-3; TRBD1 matches 8 bases. Germline CDR1 is MGHRA and CDR2 is YSYEKL. The junction had 12 bases not matched to a gene; V was cut back by 0 bases and J by 1 base. This CDR3 contains 19 residues. In DNA form, the CDR3 reads TGCGCCAGCAGCCAAGAGGAGGGCCCATCCAGGGGGCGCACAGATACGCAGTATTTT. As protein: CASSQEEGPSRGRTDTQYF.

V usage is TRBV27 and J usage is TRBJ2-7; 8 bases are a match to TRBD1. Trimming removed 5 bases from V and 2 bases from J; junction bases left unmatched: 8. CDR3 length: 15 amino acids. Germline V CDR1 and CDR2: MNHEY, SMNVEV (reference sequence). The CDR3 region has the DNA TGTGCCAGCAGTCCGCCGGGGACAGGTGCCTACGAGCAGTACTTC. Translating it yields CASSPPGTGAYEQYF.

The rearrangement uses TRBV18 and TRBJ2-5, with no clear D. CDR1 and CDR2 from the germline V gene are KGHSH and LQKENI. The CDR3 is made up of 12 amino acids. V lost 5 bases and J 5 bases, leaving 9 bases between the germline ends. The CDR3 loop is CASSVRAETQYF. The CDR3 DNA sequence: TGTGCCAGCTCAGTTCGAGCGGAGACCCAGTACTTC.

CDR3 nucleotides: TGTGCCAGCAGCTTAAGTCGTCGCAGGACTAGCGGGGAGTATAAGACCGGGGAGCTGTTTTTT. This codes for CASSLSRRRTSGEYKTGELFF. The rearrangement uses TRBV7-3 and TRBJ2-2, with 12 bases matching TRBD2. Unmatched junction bases numbered 17, after V lost 1 base and J lost 5 bases. Germline CDR1 reads SGHTA; CDR2 reads FQGTGA. The CDR3 is 21 amino acids. The whole variable domain, remainder taken from reference TRBV7-3 and TRBJ2-2, is GAGVSQTPSNKVTEKGKYVELRCDPISGHTALYWYRQSLGQGPEFLIYFQGTGAADDSGLPNDRFFAVRPEGSVSTLKIQRTERGDSAVYLCASSLSRRRTSGEYKTGELFFGEGSRLTVL.

The chain is built from TRBV5-1 and TRBJ2-7; no reliable D call. V was shortened by 0 bases and J by 4 bases, with 11 bases between the two germline ends. CDR3 length equals 14 residues. CDR1 and CDR2 from the germline V gene are SGHRS and YFSETQ. The CDR3 sequence: CASSLEYSPYEQYF. The DNA for the CDR3 is TGCGCCAGCAGCTTGGAGTACAGTCCTTACGAGCAGTACTTC.

V usage is TRBV11-1 and J usage is TRBJ2-3, with 11 bases identical to TRBD2. From germline, CDR1 is SGHAT and CDR2 FQDESV (reference sequence). This CDR3 is built from 16 residues. Unmatched junction bases numbered 5, after V lost 5 bases and J lost 1 base. The CDR3 is CASSVTSGGRTDTQYF. CDR3 in DNA: TGTGCCAGCAGCGTAACTAGCGGGGGTCGCACAGATACGCAGTATTTT. The full variable domain, in which reference TRBV11-1 and TRBJ2-3 provide the parts outside the CDR3, is EAEVAQSPRYKITEKSQAVAFWCDPISGHATLYWYRQILGQGPELLVQFQDESVVDDSQLPKDRFSAERLKGVDSTLKIQPAELGDSAMYLCASSVTSGGRTDTQYFGPGTRLTVL.

This sequence joins TRBV5-6 and TRBJ2-3, with a tentative D call TRBD2 (5 bases). V lost 4 bases, J lost 0 bases, and 15 bases lay in between. Germline CDR1 reads SGHDT; CDR2 reads YYEEEE. The CDR3 contains 16 residues. As DNA, the CDR3 is TGTGCCAGCAGCCTGGACGGAGCGGCTAGCACAGATACGCAGTATTTT. Protein product: CASSLDGAASTDTQYF.

This clone was found a few times. V usage is TRBV19 and J usage is TRBJ2-1; 12 bases agree with TRBD2. The CDR3 covers 17 residues. The V and J ends lost 3 bases and 3 bases, in that order; junction bases with no gene match: 6. CDR1 LNHDA and CDR2 SQIVND come from the germline V gene (reference sequence). CDR3 protein: CASSMKRLAGVYNEQFF. The CDR3 nucleotides are TGTGCCAGTAGTATGAAGAGACTAGCGGGGGTCTACAATGAGCAGTTCTTC.

The chain employs TRBV13 and TRBJ2-5; perhaps TRBD2 as D (6 bases). CDR3 length equals 14 residues. The germline V gene encodes CDR1 PRHDT and CDR2 FYEKMQ (reference sequence). V gave up 7 bases and J gave up 5 bases, with 17 bases separating them. CDR3 protein: CASTVDGREETQYF. The CDR3 DNA reads TGTGCCAGCACCGTAGACGGACGGGAGGAGACCCAGTACTTC.

The chain uses TRBV12-5 and TRBJ2-3, with a tentative D call TRBD2 (5 bases). The length of the CDR3 is 16 residues. Trimming removed 0 bases from V and 1 base from J, with 11 bases in between. Germline V gene data show CDR1 as LGHNT and CDR2 as FRNRAP. The CDR3 bases are TGTGCTAGTGGTTTGGTATCGGGTAGCGGCACAGATACGCAGTATTTT. Encoded protein: CASGLVSGSGTDTQYF.

This clone has a single count. This chain connects TRBV7-2 to TRBJ2-5, with 8 nucleotides matching TRBD2. This CDR3 contains 15 residues. Germline V gives CDR1 SGHTA, CDR2 FQGNSA. V lost 5 bases to trimming and J lost 5 bases; unmatched junction nucleotides: 10. DNA of the CDR3: TGTGCCAGCAGCAGAGGGGGGCGGGGGGTTGAGACCCAGTACTTC. Translating it yields CASSRGGRGVETQYF. Full variable domain (remainder filled in from reference TRBV7-2 and TRBJ2-5): GAGVSQSPSNKVTEKGKDVELRCDPISGHTALYWYRQSLGQGLEFLIYFQGNSAPDKSGLPSDRFSAERTGGSVSTLTIQRTQQEDSAVYLCASSRGGRGVETQYFGPGTRLLVL.

This clone was observed a handful of times. The rearrangement uses TRBV6-1 and TRBJ2-7; D is uncertain. V was trimmed by 6 bases and J by 2 bases, leaving 11 bases between them. In germline, CDR1 is MNHNS, CDR2 SASEGT. The CDR3 extends over 13 amino acids. The DNA for the CDR3 is TGTGCCAGCAGACCGTTTTCTACCTACGAGCAGTACTTC. It specifies CASRPFSTYEQYF.

V gene TRBV27 combines with J gene TRBJ1-1; D uncertain. The V end lost 4 bases, the J end lost 3 bases, and 15 bases lay between the germline ends. This CDR3 spans 15 amino acids. The germline gives CDR1 MNHEY, CDR2 SMNVEV (reference sequence). The CDR3 nucleotides read TGTGCCAGCAGTTCCTCCGGTTGGAGCTACACTGAAGCTTTCTTT. The encoded protein is CASSSSGWSYTEAFF.

The chain recombines TRBV5-6 with TRBJ2-2; possibly TRBD1 for D (5 bases). V was trimmed by 4 bases and J by 7 bases, leaving 14 bases between them. CDR3 length equals 14 residues. Germline values: CDR1 SGHDT, CDR2 YYEEEE. CDR3 DNA sequence: TGTGCCAGCAGCCGTACCAGGGCTGACGGGGAGCTGTTTTTT. Protein: CASSRTRADGELFF.

The V gene is TRBV4-3, the J gene TRBJ1-2; D is possibly TRBD1 (6 bases). Per germline, CDR1 LGHNA and CDR2 YSLEER. The CDR3 is made up of 14 amino acids. V was cut by 0 bases and J by 8 bases, with 13 bases left in between. In nucleotides, the CDR3 is TGCGCCAGCAGCCAAGATTTCAGGGGAAGCGGCTACACCTTC. Protein product: CASSQDFRGSGYTF.